This T cell receptor beta chain was retrieved from a study of CD4+ T cells in melanoma. Per germline, CDR1 SGHDT and CDR2 YYEEEE. The CDR3 has 14 residues. V lost 0 bases and J 6 bases, leaving 9 bases between the germline ends. Study-wide results and limits: Diverse differentiation states were reported for melanoma neoantigen-specific CD4+ T cells. CD8+ T cell, macrophage and B cell function reportedly correlated with neoantigen-specific CD4+ T cells.

TCRdb's table, derived via immunoSEQ multiplex PCR, lists solely in-frame clones and lacks some. The table includes about 55,000 clones, roughly 69% detected once. This clone was seen more than once but under ten times. The antigen is not known. This sample includes further DNA sequences coding for the same CDR3. Sequenced material: tumor tissue. This receptor was obtained from a human donor with melanoma. The chain joins TRBV5-6 to TRBJ1-4; D not resolved. The DNA for the CDR3 is TGTGCCAGCAGCTTGGGCCGAGGGTATGAAAAACTGTTTTTT. It is translated as CASSLGRGYEKLFF.